Listed below are T cell receptor beta chains from one sample, sequenced in a study of blood T cell repertoires in COVID-19. Only in-frame clones appear in the TCRdb table, and some are missing; sequencing was by immunoSEQ multiplex PCR. This sample has 110,000 or so clones; 75% to 90% occur once, and the top ten carry under 9.5%. Material for sequencing was peripheral blood. Source of these receptors: a woman aged 40-49 years with acute or convalescent COVID-19. The CDR3 runs from the conserved cysteine through the conserved F or W. A D gene is named only where the DNA matches it firmly. For some rows the clone size is stated as once, few or many, or as a class when expanded; others skip it.

V	J	size	length	D	DNA	CDR3
TRBV11-2	TRBJ1-2	.	15	TRBD1	TGTGCCAGCAGCGCCAAGGGACAGGGGGTCTATGGCTACACCTTC	CASSAKGQGVYGYTF
TRBV4-1	TRBJ1-2	.	11	.	TGCGCCAGCAGCCAGGGGAGTGGCTACACCTTC	CASSQGSGYTF
TRBV6-5	TRBJ2-1	.	15	TRBD2	TGTGCCACCTTCTCGGGGCTAGCGGGGGGCGGTGAGCAGTTCTTC	CATFSGLAGGGEQFF
TRBV5-1	TRBJ2-2	.	13	.	TGCGCCAGCAGCTTGACAGGGCCCGGGGAGCTGTTTTTT	CASSLTGPGELFF
TRBV13	TRBJ2-3	.	15	.	TGTGCCAGCAGCCTAGGACATTCTAGCACAGATACGCAGTATTTT	CASSLGHSSTDTQYF
TRBV3-1/TRBV3-2	TRBJ2-3	once	15	.	TGTGCCAGCAGCCCGCGGGACTGGAAGGGAGGTACGCAGTATTTT	CASSPRDWKGGTQYF
TRBV19	TRBJ1-3	.	16	TRBD1	TGTGCCAGTAGTTTGGGACAGTTGATCTCTGGAAACACCATATATTTT	CASSLGQLISGNTIYF
TRBV4-3	TRBJ2-3	.	13	TRBD2	TGCGCCAGCAGCCAAGAACCCGGGACTAGCCAGTATTTT	CASSQEPGTSQYF
TRBV6-5	TRBJ1-5	few	15	.	TGTGCCAGCATCCGGGGACTTAATAGCAATCAGCCCCAGCATTTT	CASIRGLNSNQPQHF
TRBV5-3	TRBJ2-7	.	15	TRBD1	TGTGCCAGAAGTTTCCGGGACAGGGGCTTCTACGAGCAGTACTTC	CARSFRDRGFYEQYF
TRBV27	TRBJ2-3	.	16	.	TGTGCCAGCAGTTTTTCGAGTAGTTTAGGGGTAGATACGCAGTATTTT	CASSFSSSLGVDTQYF
TRBV10-2	TRBJ2-3	.	14	.	TGCGCCAGCAGTGAAACGCAGGGCACAGATACGCAGTATTTT	CASSETQGTDTQYF
TRBV5-1	TRBJ1-2	.	14	.	TGCGCCAGCAGCTTGGGCCCACGGGACTATGGCTACACCTTC	CASSLGPRDYGYTF
TRBV4-3	TRBJ2-7	once	15	.	TGCGCCAGCAGCCAAGAGACGGGACAAAACTACGAGCAGTACTTC	CASSQETGQNYEQYF
TRBV6-6	TRBJ2-1	.	11	.	TGTGCCAGCACCCACAACAATGAGCAGTTCTTC	CASTHNNEQFF
TRBV10-3	TRBJ2-7	.	15	.	TGTGCCATCAGTTGGGAAACAGGGGGGGTGCGGGAGCAGTACTTC	CAISWETGGVREQYF
TRBV5-1	TRBJ2-7	.	16	.	TGCGCCAGCAGTTTCTCAGGGCCCACGGGCTCCTACGAGCAGTACTTC	CASSFSGPTGSYEQYF
TRBV10-1	TRBJ2-3	.	15	TRBD2	TGCGCCAGCAGTGATCCTAGCGGGGGCACAGATACGCAGTATTTT	CASSDPSGGTDTQYF
TRBV3-1/TRBV3-2	TRBJ2-5	.	17	TRBD2	TGTGCCAGCAGCCAAGAGTCGGTAGCGGGGCCCCAAGAGACCCAGTACTTC	CASSQESVAGPQETQYF
TRBV6-2/TRBV6-3	TRBJ1-6	.	17	TRBD1	TGTGCCAGCAGTTACGAGGCAGGGGGCGGCTTCGAACCACCCCTCCACTTT	CASSYEAGGGFEPPLHF
TRBV5-6	TRBJ1-1	.	16	.	TGTGCCAGCAGCTATGATACAGGGCTTCGAGGAGCTGAAGCTTTCTTT	CASSYDTGLRGAEAFF
TRBV7-2	TRBJ2-1	.	15	TRBD2	TGTGCCAGCAGCTTACGACCGGGGGGTCGCAATGAGCAGTTCTTC	CASSLRPGGRNEQFF
TRBV7-3	TRBJ2-5	.	15	.	TGTGCCAGCAGCTTAGGAATGGGGCGCAGGGAGACCCAGTACTTC	CASSLGMGRRETQYF
TRBV27	TRBJ2-7	.	11	.	TGTGCCAGCAGTTTCGGTGCTGAGTATTACTTC	CASSFGAEYYF
TRBV2	TRBJ2-7	.	13	.	TGTGCCAGCAGTGAACAGGCGACCTACGAGCAGTACTTC	CASSEQATYEQYF
TRBV2	TRBJ1-5	.	12	.	TGTGCCAGCAGCGGGGGAGGTCAGCCCCAGCATTTT	CASSGGGQPQHF
TRBV18	TRBJ1-1	.	12	.	TGTGCCAGCTCACCTGGCGGTCCCGAAGCTTTCTTT	CASSPGGPEAFF
TRBV5-8	TRBJ1-3	.	15	.	TGTGCCAGCAGCTTGTTTAGGAGCTCTGGAAACACCATATATTTT	CASSLFRSSGNTIYF
TRBV4-1	TRBJ1-1	.	14	.	TGCGCCAGCAGCCAGGCCAGCGGGCGCACTGAAGCTTTCTTT	CASSQASGRTEAFF
TRBV6-5	TRBJ1-2	.	14	.	TGTGCCAGCAGTTACGGGGAGGCAAACTATGGCTACACCTTC	CASSYGEANYGYTF
TRBV10-3	TRBJ1-1	once	14	TRBD1	TGTGCCATCAGCGGGGACAGAGGGAACACTGAAGCTTTCTTT	CAISGDRGNTEAFF
TRBV30	TRBJ2-2	.	13	.	TGTGCCTCATTGGTAGTTATCACCGGGGAGCTGTTTTTT	CASLVVITGELFF
TRBV18	TRBJ2-7	.	14	TRBD1	TGTGCCAGCTCACCACCAACGGACAGGGAAACGCAGTACTTC	CASSPPTDRETQYF
TRBV7-9	TRBJ2-7	.	16	TRBD1	TGTGCCAGCAGCTTGGGGGACAGATCGAGCTCCTACGAGCAGTACTTC	CASSLGDRSSSYEQYF
TRBV15	TRBJ2-7	.	14	.	TGTGCCACCAACATCCGGGACACTTCCTACGAGCAGTACTTC	CATNIRDTSYEQYF
TRBV9	TRBJ1-3	.	16	.	TGTGCCAGCAGCCGAGATAGACAGGCGAGAGGAAACACCATATATTTT	CASSRDRQARGNTIYF
TRBV2	TRBJ1-2	once	13	TRBD1	TGTGCCAGCAGATCGGGACAGGGGAATGGCTACACCTTC	CASRSGQGNGYTF
TRBV6-5	TRBJ1-5	once	14	TRBD1	TGTGCCAGCAGGGGGGACAGTCGCAATCAGCCCCAGCATTTT	CASRGDSRNQPQHF
TRBV19	TRBJ1-1	.	13	.	TGTGCCAGTAGTGTCTATCTGGACACTGAAGCTTTCTTT	CASSVYLDTEAFF
TRBV10-1	TRBJ1-2	.	13	.	TGCGCCAGCAGTGAGTCGTACAGCTATGGCTACACCTTC	CASSESYSYGYTF
TRBV5-8	TRBJ2-2	.	16	.	TGTGCCAGCAGCAGAGACAGGACCTTTAACACCGGGGAGCTGTTTTTT	CASSRDRTFNTGELFF
TRBV18	TRBJ1-3	.	14	.	TGTGCCAGCTCACCCGGGGGAACTGGAAACACCATATATTTT	CASSPGGTGNTIYF
TRBV6-5	TRBJ2-2	.	13	.	TGTGCCAGCAGGGAGGGGAACACCGGGGAGCTGTTTTTT	CASREGNTGELFF
TRBV7-3	TRBJ2-2	once	15	.	TGTGCCAGCAGCTTAATATATAGCCCCACCGGGGAGCTGTTTTTT	CASSLIYSPTGELFF
TRBV11-2	TRBJ2-3	few	17	TRBD2	TGTGCCAGCAGCCCTCTCGCTAGCGGGGGGGTCGCAGATACGCAGTATTTT	CASSPLASGGVADTQYF
TRBV4-2	TRBJ2-5	.	16	.	TGTGCCAGCAGCCAAGCCCCAGGGGCCCCATTTGAGACCCAGTACTTC	CASSQAPGAPFETQYF
TRBV19	TRBJ2-1	.	16	.	TGTGCCAGTAGTTCCTCCGGGACTGGATCCTACAATGAGCAGTTCTTC	CASSSSGTGSYNEQFF
TRBV6-5	TRBJ1-5	.	15	.	TGTGCCAGCAAGCTCACCGGGAATAATAATCAGCCCCAGCATTTT	CASKLTGNNNQPQHF
TRBV9	TRBJ1-1	.	14	TRBD1	TGTGCCAGCAGCGTAGGACAGGGGAAAACTGAAGCTTTCTTT	CASSVGQGKTEAFF
TRBV24-1	TRBJ2-3	.	12	.	TGTGCCACCAGTGATTACAGAGATACGCAGTATTTT	CATSDYRDTQYF